A single sample is the source of the 13 T cell receptor beta chains below, sequenced in a study of cytomegalovirus exposure and HLA in healthy donors. This PCR relied on a set of 60 Vbeta primers and 13 Jbeta primers. Clones were sequenced by immunoSEQ multiplex PCR, and TCRdb holds only the in-frame ones, with some missing. Of about 240,000 clones listed, 70% to 90% are singletons. The specimen sequenced was PBMCs. The receptor source for this set is a girl aged 2 to 9 in good health and CMV-seronegative.

The rearrangement links TRBV6-1 to TRBJ1-4, with D tentatively TRBD1 (5 bases). Trimming took off 1 base at V and 5 bases at J, with 14 bases between the two ends. The length of the CDR3 is 16 residues. Germline values: CDR1 MNHNS, CDR2 SASEGT. The CDR3 sequence: CASSEEWQGGNEKLFF. The CDR3 bases are TGTGCCAGCAGTGAAGAATGGCAGGGAGGGAATGAAAAACTGTTTTTT.

The rearrangement links TRBV5-1 to TRBJ2-3, with 10 bases fitting TRBD2. The germline gives CDR1 SGHRS, CDR2 YFSETQ. V was pared by 5 bases and J by 2 bases, with 8 bases of the junction left unmatched. The length of the CDR3 is 16 residues. CDR3 residues: CASRSPAGGITDTQYF. CDR3 nucleotide sequence: TGCGCCAGCAGGTCCCCAGCGGGGGGGATCACAGATACGCAGTATTTT.

This clone has a single count. The chain combines TRBV11-2 with TRBJ1-2; maybe TRBD1 (6 bases). The CDR3 covers 14 residues. V shed 5 bases and J shed 4 bases, with 14 bases lying between them. The germline V gene has CDR1 SGHAT and CDR2 FQNNGV. This CDR3 is CASSPRRDTYGYTF. As DNA, the CDR3 is TGTGCCAGCAGCCCAAGACGGGACACCTATGGCTACACCTTC. The full variable domain, rest sourced from reference TRBV11-2 and TRBJ1-2, is EAGVAQSPRYKIIEKRQSVAFWCNPISGHATLYWYQQILGQGPKLLIQFQNNGVVDDSQLPKDRFSAERLKGVDSTLKIQPAKLEDSAVYLCASSPRRDTYGYTFGSGTRLTVV.

This chain links TRBV10-3 with TRBJ2-7; TRBD2 aligns across 11 bases. CDR1 and CDR2 (germline): ENHRY, SYGVKD. V shed 11 bases, J shed 3 bases, and the junction held 6 bases outside the gene matches. This CDR3 contains 13 residues. The CDR3 loop is CAVSGTSGYEQYF. CDR3 DNA sequence: TGTGCCGTTTCCGGGACTAGCGGCTACGAGCAGTACTTC.

The chain employs TRBV9 and TRBJ2-1, with 8 bases aligning to TRBD1. In germline, CDR1 is SGDLS, CDR2 YYNGEE. The CDR3 extends over 14 amino acids. With V trimmed by 0 bases and J by 5 bases, 1 base remained unmatched. The CDR3 DNA follows: TGTGCCAGCAGCGTAGGGACAGGGCACAATGAGCAGTTCTTC. Its translation is CASSVGTGHNEQFF.

The CDR3 sequence: CASSLDGGRNQPQHF. The CDR3 DNA follows: TGTGCCAGCAGCTTGGATGGGGGCCGCAATCAGCCCCAGCATTTT. J is TRBJ1-5 and V is TRBV5-6, with a weak D call TRBD1 (6 bases). This CDR3 comprises 15 residues. V was pared by 0 bases and J by 2 bases, with 9 bases between. In germline, CDR1 is SGHDT, CDR2 YYEEEE.

The rearrangement uses TRBV10-2 and TRBJ1-1; D ambiguous. Germline V CDR1 and CDR2: WSHSY, SAAADI. Trimming pared 8 bases from V and 1 base from J, leaving 17 bases between. CDR3 length equals 15 residues. The CDR3 is CASRGSEGTNTEAFF. DNA of the CDR3: TGCGCCAGCCGAGGGTCGGAGGGAACGAACACTGAAGCTTTCTTT.

The chain couples TRBV9 to TRBJ1-1; the D is unclear. The CDR3 is made up of 12 amino acids. Germline V lookup: CDR1 SGDLS, CDR2 YYNGEE. V dropped 3 bases and J dropped 10 bases, with 13 bases sitting between them. The chain's CDR3 is CASSEPGSRAFF. CDR3 bases: TGTGCCAGCAGCGAGCCCGGGAGCCGAGCTTTCTTT.

The rearrangement links TRBV14 to TRBJ2-7; maybe TRBD1 (5 bases). The V and J ends lost 4 bases and 6 bases respectively, with 22 bases between them. CDR3 length: 16 amino acids. The V gene's germline CDR1 is SGHDN and CDR2 FVKESK. CDR3 bases: TGTGCCAGCAGCCCACAAATTGACAGCCACCTCCGCGAGCAGTACTTC. It codes for CASSPQIDSHLREQYF.

The rearrangement joins TRBV5-8 to TRBJ1-5; TRBD1 might be the D (6 bases). CDR1 and CDR2 (germline): SGHTS, YDEGEE. The V and J ends lost 5 bases and 3 bases respectively, with 12 bases between them. The CDR3 contains 14 residues. The CDR3 nucleotides read TGTGCCAGCAGTCTCCGGGACATCAATCAGCCCCAGCATTTT. Amino acid sequence: CASSLRDINQPQHF.

V usage is TRBV10-1 and J usage is TRBJ1-1; D may be TRBD1 (5 bases). V was trimmed by 6 bases and J by 3 bases, leaving 11 bases between them. This CDR3 contains 13 residues. Looked up from germline, CDR1 is WNHNN and CDR2 is SYGVQD (reference sequence). The DNA for the CDR3 is TGCGCCAGCAGCCAGGGAGGGGACACTGAAGCTTTCTTT. Protein product: CASSQGGDTEAFF.

The chain couples TRBV6-1 to TRBJ1-1; TRBD1 matches at 8 bases. This CDR3 comprises 13 residues. Germline CDR1 is MNHNS and CDR2 is SASEGT. V gave up 7 bases and J gave up 6 bases; unmatched junction bases: 7. Here the CDR3 reads CASIGQGASEAFF. The CDR3 coding sequence is TGTGCCAGCATCGGACAGGGAGCATCTGAAGCTTTCTTT.

The chain uses TRBV7-9 and TRBJ1-4, with a possible D match to TRBD1 (5 bases). V lost 5 bases, J lost 6 bases, and 13 bases lay in between. Germline V gene sequence: CDR1 SEHNR, CDR2 FQNEAQ (reference sequence). The CDR3 is 14 residues long. The CDR3 loop reads CASSKALGDEKLFF. As DNA, the CDR3 is TGTGCCAGCAGCAAAGCCCTAGGGGATGAAAAACTGTTTTTT. Supplemented by reference TRBV7-9 and TRBJ1-4, the full variable domain reads DTGVSQNPRHKITKRGQNVTFRCDPISEHNRLYWYRQTLGQGPEFLTYFQNEAQLEKSRLLSDRFSAERPKGSFSTLEIQRTEQGDSAMYLCASSKALGDEKLFFGSGTQLSVL.